This T cell receptor (beta chain) came from a study of cytomegalovirus exposure and HLA in healthy donors. It was with 60 Vbeta and 13 Jbeta primers that the PCR ran. Data came from immunoSEQ multiplex PCR; TCRdb stores just in-frame clones and leaves some out. The sample includes about 120,000 clones, roughly four fifths of them seen just once. Germline CDR1 reads SGHVS; CDR2 reads FNYEAQ. This CDR3 comprises 14 residues. V gave up 5 bases and J gave up 1 base, with 10 bases separating them. General study points: A later analysis reportedly found that, within productive TCRs, an Asian-associated ancestry cluster had fewer N-insertions than the mean observed across the roughly 630 donors. For most TCR beta V segments, an earlier analysis put the productive rate at about 87% or about 30% of the time.

With respect to this clone: The antigen remains undetermined.

Material: PBMCs. The chain recombines TRBV7-6 with TRBJ2-3; D possibly corresponds to TRBD2 (6 bases). The source of this sequence is a woman in her forties in good health and CMV-seropositive. The chain's CDR3 is CASSLERGTDTQYF. The CDR3 DNA follows: TGTGCCAGCAGCCTCGAGCGGGGCACAGATACGCAGTATTTT.